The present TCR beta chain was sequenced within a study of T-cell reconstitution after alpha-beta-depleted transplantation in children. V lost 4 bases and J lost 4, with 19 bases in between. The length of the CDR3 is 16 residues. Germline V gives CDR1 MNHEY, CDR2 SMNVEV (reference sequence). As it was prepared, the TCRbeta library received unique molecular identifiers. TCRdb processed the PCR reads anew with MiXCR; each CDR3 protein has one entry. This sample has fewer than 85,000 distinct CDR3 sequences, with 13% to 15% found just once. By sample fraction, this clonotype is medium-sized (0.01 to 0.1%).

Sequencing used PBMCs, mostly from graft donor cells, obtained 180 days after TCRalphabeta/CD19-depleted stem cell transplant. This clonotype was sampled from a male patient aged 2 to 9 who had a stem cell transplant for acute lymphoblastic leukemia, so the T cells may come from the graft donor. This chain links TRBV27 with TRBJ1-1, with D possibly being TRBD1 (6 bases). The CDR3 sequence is CASSSQPTGLGTEAFF. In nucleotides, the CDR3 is TGTGCCAGCAGTTCCCAACCCACAGGGTTGGGCACTGAAGCTTTCTTT.